The rows below give T cell receptor beta chains drawn from one sample of a study of graft-versus-host responses after intestinal transplantation. Sequencing was performed with immunoSEQ multiplex PCR; in TCRdb, only in-frame clones are kept and a portion is missing. The sample records around 10,000 clones, about 92% being singletons. The sequences come from PBMCs, collected 68 days after transplant. The receptors were sampled from a human patient who received an intestinal transplant, so some T cells may come from the graft donor. The CDR3 runs from the conserved cysteine through the conserved F or W. A D gene is named only where the DNA matches it firmly. A clone size is listed for some rows: how often the clone was seen (once, few, many), or a class if it is expanded.

TRBJ2-7,TRBD1,TRBV28,NA,CASSPPAGTGHYEQYF,TGTGCCAGCAGTCCCCCTGCCGGGACAGGTCACTACGAGCAGTACTTC
TRBJ1-6,NA,TRBV28,NA,CASSLYSRGNLDNSPLHF,TGTGCCAGCAGTTTATACTCCAGGGGAAACTTAGATAATTCACCCCTCCACTTT
TRBJ1-1,NA,TRBV18,NA,CASSPLPQENTEAFF,TGTGCCAGCTCACCTCTCCCTCAGGAGAACACTGAAGCTTTCTTT
TRBJ1-5,NA,TRBV2,few,CASSEKGGGNQPQHF,TGTGCCAGCAGTGAAAAGGGGGGGGGCAATCAGCCCCAGCATTTT
TRBJ2-3,NA,TRBV5-1,NA,CASSLGRPSTDTQYF,TGCGCCAGCAGCTTGGGACGACCTAGCACAGATACGCAGTATTTT
TRBJ1-1,NA,TRBV7-9,NA,CASSLGTEEAFF,TGTGCCAGCAGCTTAGGGACAGAAGAAGCTTTCTTT
TRBJ1-2,TRBD1,TRBV5-5,NA,CASSHRDRVGYTF,TGTGCCAGCAGCCACCGGGACAGGGTCGGCTACACCTTC
TRBJ2-7,NA,TRBV28,NA,CASSLRGRGAYEQYF,TGTGCCAGCAGTTTACGCGGCAGGGGGGCCTACGAGCAGTACTTC
TRBJ2-3,NA,TRBV28,NA,CASSFASDTQYF,TGTGCCAGCAGTTTTGCTAGCGATACGCAGTATTTT
TRBJ2-3,NA,TRBV7-3,NA,CASSSERVRSGGRLIFTDTQYF,TGTGCCAGCAGCTCTGAACGTGTGCGGTCTGGTGGGAGGCTTATATTCACAGATACGCAGTATTTT
TRBJ1-1,NA,TRBV5-6,once,CASSPSGQEAFF,TGTGCCAGCAGCCCTAGTGGACAGGAAGCTTTCTTT
TRBJ2-5,NA,TRBV5-6,NA,CASSRLKDREGQETQYF,TGTGCCAGCAGCCGATTAAAGGACAGGGAGGGCCAAGAGACCCAGTACTTC
TRBJ1-5,NA,TRBV18,NA,CASSPPGGYGQPQHF,TGTGCCAGCTCACCACCCGGGGGGTACGGCCAGCCCCAGCATTTT
TRBJ2-1,NA,TRBV20-1,NA,CSARLARFF,TGCAGTGCTAGGTTAGCTCGGTTCTTC
TRBJ1-2,NA,TRBV5-4,once,CASSLSGSAGYTF,TGTGCCAGCAGCTTGTCCGGGTCGGCTGGCTACACCTTC
TRBJ2-2,TRBD1,TRBV9,NA,CASSVGRTGDTGELFF,TGTGCCAGCAGCGTCGGGAGGACAGGGGACACCGGGGAGCTGTTTTTT
TRBJ1-2,NA,TRBV5-1,large,CASSSITSSGYTF,TGCGCCAGCAGCTCCATTACCTCATCAGGCTACACCTTC
TRBJ1-2,NA,TRBV30,NA,CAWSLKTEVYGYTF,TGTGCCTGGAGTTTAAAGACGGAAGTCTATGGCTACACCTTC
TRBJ2-7,NA,TRBV19,NA,CASSPTIGGGYEQYF,TGTGCCAGTAGTCCGACTATCGGAGGGGGCTACGAGCAGTACTTC
TRBJ2-1,TRBD2,TRBV6-5,NA,CASSSGTSGYNEQFF,TGTGCCAGCAGTTCCGGGACTAGCGGCTACAATGAGCAGTTCTTC
TRBJ2-1,TRBD2,TRBV27,once,CASRAGLAGVIGEQFF,TGTGCCAGCAGGGCCGGACTAGCGGGAGTAATAGGGGAGCAGTTCTTC
TRBJ2-7,NA,TRBV15,NA,CATRPRSSYEQYF,TGTGCCACCCGACCCAGGAGCTCCTACGAGCAGTACTTC
TRBJ1-1,NA,TRBV21-1,NA,CASSKERDSEHSEAFF,TGTGCCAGCAGCAAAGAGCGGGACAGCGAACATAGTGAAGCTTTCTTT
TRBJ2-2,NA,TRBV25-1,NA,CASSDRDGTGELFF,TGTGCCAGCAGTGATCGGGACGGCACCGGGGAGCTGTTTTTT
TRBJ1-6,NA,TRBV28,NA,CASSPRGGEAGPLHF,TGTGCCAGCAGTCCTCGTGGAGGGGAGGCCGGGCCCCTCCACTTT
TRBJ2-7,NA,TRBV19,NA,CASGGIAGAGGLSSYEQYF,TGTGCCAGTGGGGGAATAGCGGGAGCAGGGGGCCTAAGCTCCTACGAGCAGTACTTC
TRBJ2-3,NA,TRBV14,NA,CASSPPKVRGTDTQYF,TGTGCCAGCAGCCCTCCCAAGGTGAGGGGCACAGATACGCAGTATTTT
TRBJ1-6,NA,TRBV7-3,NA,CASSLRGRNSPLHF,TGTGCCAGCAGCTTAAGGGGGCGGAATTCACCCCTCCACTTT
TRBJ1-1,TRBD1,TRBV29-1,NA,CSGYTGGTEAFF,TGCAGCGGATACACAGGGGGCACTGAAGCTTTCTTT
TRBJ2-2,NA,TRBV7-9,NA,CASSQTGSRAGELFF,TGTGCCAGCAGCCAAACGGGGAGCCGGGCCGGGGAGCTGTTTTTT
TRBJ2-3,TRBD1,TRBV7-3,NA,CASSLMRTGRTDTQYF,TGTGCCAGCAGCTTAATGCGGACAGGGAGGACAGATACGCAGTATTTT
TRBJ2-3,NA,TRBV7-9,NA,CASSPQDTQYF,TGTGCCAGCAGTCCCCAGGATACGCAGTATTTT
TRBJ2-1,TRBD2,TRBV28,NA,CASSPEGLAGTYEQFF,TGTGCCAGCAGCCCCGAGGGACTAGCGGGAACCTATGAGCAGTTCTTC
TRBJ1-3,NA,TRBV6-6,NA,CASSTGTGSLGDTIYF,TGTGCCAGCAGTACCGGAACAGGGTCACTCGGGGACACCATATATTTT
TRBJ2-7,TRBD2,TRBV27,NA,CASRSGLAGAYEQYF,TGTGCCAGCAGGAGTGGACTAGCGGGAGCCTACGAGCAGTACTTC